The rows below give T cell receptor beta chains drawn from one sample of a study of cytomegalovirus exposure and HLA in healthy donors. This table comes from immunoSEQ multiplex PCR, and its TCRdb copy is limited to in-frame clones, with some not included. The table records approximately 150,000 clones, about four fifths of them present only once. Input material: PBMCs. The receptors were sampled from a woman aged 25 to 39 in good health and CMV-seropositive. CDR3s include the opening cysteine and the closing phenylalanine or tryptophan. Fields, in order: D gene, clone size, V gene, CDR3 protein. The D gene is left open where the match is weak. Clone size is shown for a subset of rows, as once, few, many or a class of expanded clone.

d_call: .
clone_size: .
v_call: TRBV19
cdr3_aa: CASRLGQGSYTGELFF

d_call: .
clone_size: .
v_call: TRBV4-3
cdr3_aa: CASSQATASSYNSPLHF

d_call: .
clone_size: .
v_call: TRBV7-6
cdr3_aa: CASSLVSGDYGYTF

d_call: .
clone_size: .
v_call: TRBV7-9
cdr3_aa: CASSLTRLGTDTQYF

d_call: .
clone_size: .
v_call: TRBV4-1
cdr3_aa: CASSQDQGRFNEQYF

d_call: TRBD1
clone_size: .
v_call: TRBV4-2
cdr3_aa: CASSQDYRGNTIYF

d_call: .
clone_size: .
v_call: TRBV28
cdr3_aa: CASSLNRGQSFYGYTF

d_call: .
clone_size: .
v_call: TRBV6-6
cdr3_aa: CASSRRGSGNTIYF

d_call: TRBD2
clone_size: .
v_call: TRBV5-1
cdr3_aa: CASREGLAGAPYSGANVLTF

d_call: TRBD1
clone_size: .
v_call: TRBV5-4
cdr3_aa: CASSSGQMQETQYF

d_call: .
clone_size: .
v_call: TRBV11-3
cdr3_aa: CASSLETGTDTQYF

d_call: .
clone_size: .
v_call: TRBV4-3
cdr3_aa: CASSQDVGSTRGEKLFF

d_call: TRBD2
clone_size: few
v_call: TRBV5-4
cdr3_aa: CASSLVDSGGETQYF

d_call: .
clone_size: few
v_call: TRBV15
cdr3_aa: CATSRGTVSSTDTQYF

d_call: .
clone_size: few
v_call: TRBV7-9
cdr3_aa: CASSLTGGPLEKLFF

d_call: TRBD1
clone_size: once
v_call: TRBV15
cdr3_aa: CATSRGLGDRGNEKLFF

d_call: .
clone_size: .
v_call: TRBV7-2
cdr3_aa: CASSNRDQPQHF

d_call: .
clone_size: .
v_call: TRBV2
cdr3_aa: CASTAGVTYGYTF

d_call: .
clone_size: .
v_call: TRBV11-2
cdr3_aa: CASSLGAGYGYTF

d_call: .
clone_size: few
v_call: TRBV6-5
cdr3_aa: CASRRGGGTEAFF

d_call: .
clone_size: once
v_call: TRBV7-2
cdr3_aa: CASRLPGLYGYTF

d_call: .
clone_size: .
v_call: TRBV27
cdr3_aa: CASSFNRDEQFF

d_call: TRBD1
clone_size: .
v_call: TRBV29-1
cdr3_aa: CSVGQGDTEAFF

d_call: TRBD2
clone_size: .
v_call: TRBV19
cdr3_aa: CASSSGGGVYNEQFF

d_call: TRBD1
clone_size: .
v_call: TRBV2
cdr3_aa: CASSQVTGNEKLFF

d_call: .
clone_size: few
v_call: TRBV7-9
cdr3_aa: CASSLTGYNEQFF

d_call: .
clone_size: .
v_call: TRBV11-1
cdr3_aa: CASSRDQEETQYF

d_call: .
clone_size: .
v_call: TRBV7-3
cdr3_aa: CASSETGTLGGTGELFF

d_call: .
clone_size: once
v_call: TRBV7-2
cdr3_aa: CASSLRSGLWYEQYF

d_call: TRBD2
clone_size: few
v_call: TRBV5-6
cdr3_aa: CASSLGLAGRTDTQYF

d_call: .
clone_size: .
v_call: TRBV2
cdr3_aa: CASRGTGSNEKLFF

d_call: .
clone_size: few
v_call: TRBV19
cdr3_aa: CASSIGGMNTEAFF

d_call: .
clone_size: .
v_call: TRBV5-5
cdr3_aa: CASSPRTAKLQETQYF

d_call: .
clone_size: .
v_call: TRBV4-1
cdr3_aa: CASSQRIASSSYGYTF

d_call: .
clone_size: .
v_call: TRBV10-2
cdr3_aa: CASSDWRERTDTQYF

d_call: .
clone_size: .
v_call: TRBV2
cdr3_aa: CASSPTDGGSPLHF

d_call: TRBD1
clone_size: .
v_call: TRBV25-1
cdr3_aa: CASSDPDRGQRETQYF

d_call: TRBD1
clone_size: .
v_call: TRBV29-1
cdr3_aa: CSVEPDRVRETQYF

d_call: TRBD1
clone_size: few
v_call: TRBV7-9
cdr3_aa: CASSLEGASNQPQHF

d_call: .
clone_size: .
v_call: TRBV4-2
cdr3_aa: CASSQDGGSDTQYF

d_call: TRBD1
clone_size: .
v_call: TRBV2
cdr3_aa: CASRGTGGANSEAFF

d_call: .
clone_size: .
v_call: TRBV5-1
cdr3_aa: CASSLEADEQYF

d_call: TRBD1
clone_size: .
v_call: TRBV5-4
cdr3_aa: CASSFSGTGKAFF

d_call: .
clone_size: .
v_call: TRBV11-1
cdr3_aa: CASSFAVNQPQHF

d_call: .
clone_size: few
v_call: TRBV9
cdr3_aa: CASSPGQGMGKLFF

d_call: TRBD1
clone_size: .
v_call: TRBV7-2
cdr3_aa: CASSLEYTGARNSPLHF

d_call: .
clone_size: .
v_call: TRBV6-5
cdr3_aa: CASSYSGVSGYTF

d_call: .
clone_size: .
v_call: TRBV10-2
cdr3_aa: CASSYATDYGYTF

d_call: TRBD1
clone_size: .
v_call: TRBV5-1
cdr3_aa: CVSRPLPGQGIGGYTF

d_call: .
clone_size: .
v_call: TRBV5-1
cdr3_aa: CASSLVPDFSGNTIYF

d_call: .
clone_size: few
v_call: TRBV11-2
cdr3_aa: CASSLGPQGNTIYF

d_call: TRBD1
clone_size: .
v_call: TRBV6-5
cdr3_aa: CASRRQGNTEAFF

d_call: .
clone_size: .
v_call: TRBV7-2
cdr3_aa: CASSLKGDNQPQHF

d_call: .
clone_size: .
v_call: TRBV12-2
cdr3_aa: CAIGTAINSNQPQHF